Shown below are 5 T cell receptor beta chains from a single sample sequenced in a study of CXCR3-negative and CXCR3-positive naive CD8 T cells. The authors made the TRB cDNA libraries by 5' RACE using UMI labels. No DNA is given; TCRdb re-called the 5' RACE reads and lists each CDR3 protein once. This sample's table has some 130,000 distinct CDR3 sequences. Sequencing used naive CXCR3- CD8+ T cells from blood. Specified subset: CD45RO-CCR7+CD27+CD95- naive CD8+ T cells lacking CXCR3 (TNR3-). All receptors come from a human donor in good health. Some clones in this sample may be carry-over from other donors' samples.

The CDR3 sequence: CASLGPWGTDTQYF. The rearrangement joins TRBV7-9 to TRBJ2-3. The germline V gene has CDR1 SEHNR and CDR2 FQNEAQ (reference sequence). CDR3 length: 14 residues.

The chain carries TRBV5-1 and TRBJ2-2; TCRdb returns TRBD1, unconfirmable since there is no DNA. CDR1 and CDR2 (germline): SGHRS, YFSETQ. This CDR3 has 15 amino acids. The CDR3: CASSLLQEAIGELFF.

CDR3 residues: CASSLWGQGDTGELFF. The chain recombines TRBV28 with TRBJ2-2; without DNA, the TCRdb call of TRBD1 cannot be checked. Germline CDR1 and CDR2: MDHEN and SYDVKM. CDR3 length equals 16 residues.

V and J are TRBV15 and TRBJ2-6; the D call of TRBD1 rests on TCRdb alone, since no DNA is present to check it. The germline V gene encodes CDR1 LNHNV and CDR2 YYDKDF (reference sequence). This CDR3 spans 15 amino acids. The CDR3 is CATKGEASGANVLTF.

V is TRBV28 and J is TRBJ2-3; TCRdb indicates TRBD1, and absent DNA this call remains unverified. The germline gives CDR1 MDHEN, CDR2 SYDVKM. The CDR3 contains 15 residues. The CDR3 protein is CASSFRGGSTDTQYF.